Listed below are T cell receptor beta chains from one sample, sequenced in a study of blood T cells in healthy people across ages. Each CDR3 protein gets one entry after TCRdb re-called the 5' RACE reads with MiXCR. The sample shows about 1.4 million distinct CDR3 sequences, roughly 59% of them seen only once. Sequencing was carried out using blood. These receptors all stem from a man between 18 and 35 years old in good health. CDR3s include the opening cysteine and the closing phenylalanine or tryptophan. A D gene is named only where the DNA matches it firmly.

cdr3_aa v_call cdr3_length j_call d_call
CASSQDGTGFGSPLHF TRBV4-3 16 TRBJ1-6 TRBD1
CASSAWDTNGEQYF TRBV7-9 14 - -
CASSGDSGELFF TRBV5-1 12 TRBJ2-2 -
CASSLDRVSYNEQFF TRBV27 15 TRBJ2-1 TRBD1
CASSTPGLMNEKLFF TRBV28 15 TRBJ1-4 -
CASSPTGAHSYEQYF TRBV6-2/TRBV6-3 15 TRBJ2-7 TRBD1
CASSENRDQETQYF TRBV25-1 14 TRBJ2-5 -
CASSQRQFRSSYNEQFF TRBV4-1 17 TRBJ2-1 -
CASSRRLGGTDTQYF TRBV2 15 TRBJ2-3 -
CASSQVGGIENEQYF TRBV4-3 15 TRBJ2-5 -
CASSPSDDRFNIQYF TRBV28 15 TRBJ2-4 -
CSARDLSMTEQFF TRBV20-1 13 TRBJ2-1 -
CASSLMGDPNLEAFF TRBV5-1 15 TRBJ1-1 -
CASTNGARETQFF TRBV3-1 13 TRBJ2-1 -
CASSYGLAGTTDTQYF TRBV6-5 16 TRBJ2-3 TRBD2
CASSHSYNRGGTETQYF TRBV7-7 17 - -
CSASGSASQAFF TRBV20-1 12 TRBJ1-1 -
CASSSPPTSADTQYF TRBV7-9 15 TRBJ2-3 -
CASSLGGGEMYGYTF TRBV7-9 15 TRBJ1-2 TRBD1
CASSSFGGFIPDTQYF TRBV7-2 16 TRBJ2-3 -
CASSVLVHTDTQYF TRBV2 14 TRBJ2-3 -
CASSAPGHPSVLLNEKLFF TRBV11-2 19 TRBJ1-4 -
CASSQSYSVPQRSPLHF TRBV4-1 17 TRBJ1-6 -
CASSQVGTGVRATEAFF TRBV14 17 TRBJ1-1 TRBD1
CASSLGIQELDTEAFF TRBV7-9 16 TRBJ1-1 -
CASSRIPAGVSNEKLFF TRBV11-2 17 TRBJ1-4 -
CASSPLAGHYEQYF TRBV28 14 TRBJ2-7 TRBD2
CSVEDVWGQQFF TRBV29-1 12 TRBJ2-1 -
CSVELGADSYEQYF TRBV29-1 14 TRBJ2-7 -
CASSQGDSGRRGYEQYF TRBV4-1 17 - TRBD2
CASSYPPDRYEQYF TRBV6-2/TRBV6-3 14 TRBJ2-7 -
CSGYTGTGASDTQYF TRBV29-1 15 TRBJ2-3 TRBD1